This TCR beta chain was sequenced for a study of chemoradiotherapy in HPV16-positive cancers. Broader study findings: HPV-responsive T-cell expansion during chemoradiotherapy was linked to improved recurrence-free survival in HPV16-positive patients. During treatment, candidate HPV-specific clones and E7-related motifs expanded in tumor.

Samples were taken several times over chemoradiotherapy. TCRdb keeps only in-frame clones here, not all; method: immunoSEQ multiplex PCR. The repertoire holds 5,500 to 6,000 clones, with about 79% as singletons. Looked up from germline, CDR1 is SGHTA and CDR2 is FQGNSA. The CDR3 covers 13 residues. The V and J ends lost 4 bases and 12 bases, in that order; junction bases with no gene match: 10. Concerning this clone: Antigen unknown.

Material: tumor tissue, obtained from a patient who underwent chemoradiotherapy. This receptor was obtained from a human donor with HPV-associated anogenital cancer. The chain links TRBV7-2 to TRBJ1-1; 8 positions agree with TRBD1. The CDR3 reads CASSSRPGGATFF. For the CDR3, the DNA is TGTGCCAGCAGCTCCCGACCAGGGGGCGCAACTTTCTTT.